This T cell receptor beta chain was profiled in a study of T cell repertoires in ileal Crohn's disease. Study in general: Every patient was operated on for stricturing (61%) or penetrating (approximately 40%) complications. Thiopurines (11) or anti-TNF agents (roughly 17) were given postoperatively to about half.

Trimming cost V 5 bases and J 2 bases; bases outside gene matches: 3. Germline values: CDR1 GTSNPN, CDR2 SVGIG (reference sequence). CDR3 length equals 13 residues. Generated by immunoSEQ multiplex PCR, the TCRdb table keeps only in-frame clones and is missing some. The sample shows fewer than 8,000 clones, around 72% of them seen only once. This clone has just a few counts. Antigen specificity is unknown. Findings and limits, study-wide: Compared with non-smokers, active smokers at surgery showed more clonal expansions.

The source material was ileal tissue. The chain couples TRBV30 to TRBJ2-1, with 7 bases matching TRBD1. The sequence was obtained from an adult with Crohn's disease. The CDR3 sequence: CAWATGTYNEQFF. DNA of the CDR3: TGTGCCTGGGCGACAGGGACCTACAATGAGCAGTTCTTC.